The clone carrying this T cell receptor (beta chain) qualifies as medium-sized. Antigen unknown. Trimming stripped 0 bases from V and 4 bases from J, with 6 bases between. This CDR3 comprises 13 residues. CDR1 and CDR2 (germline): SGHDT, YYEEEE. This sample stems from a study of T cell responses to AZD1222 COVID-19 vaccine. Findings and limits, study-wide: Spike-specific TCR breadth and depth both grew after two AZD1222 doses.

Generated by immunoSEQ multiplex PCR, the TCRdb table keeps only in-frame clones and is missing some. The sample records 90,000 to 150,000 clones, about 85% being singletons. The sequencing used peripheral blood, collected on day 0 of AZD1222 vaccination. This chain connects TRBV5-6 to TRBJ2-3; tentative D call: TRBD1 (5 bases). This TCR was sampled from an adult in good health. In DNA form, the CDR3 reads TGTGCCAGCAGCTTGGGGGGCGCAGATACGCAGTATTTT. Translating gives CASSLGGADTQYF.